The TCR beta chain described here comes from a study of neurological immune-mediated disorders. The CDR3 totals 16 residues. In regard to this clonotype: What it recognizes is unknown. One end of the junction fails to match germline, which may point to a read error.

Study findings and constraints: None of the CDR3 amino acid sequences of expanded clones were shared across subjects, and this suggested private repertoires in all groups.

TCRdb reprocessed the 5' RACE reads via MiXCR and lists one record per CDR3 protein. The table has approximately 41,000 distinct CDR3 sequences, roughly 15% seen once. Sorted libraries used some 920,000 CD4+ or CD8+ T cells. The chain links TRBV12-3 or TRBV12-4 to TRBJ2-2; D uncertain. The specimen sequenced was CD4+ T cells from blood. This sequence originates from a woman aged 60-75 years with HTLV-1-associated myelopathy (HAM/TSP). CDR3 bases: TGTGCCAACAGTTTTTGGTGGGCAGCAAACACCGGGGAGCTGTTTTTT. Protein: CANSFWWAANTGELFF.